Below, 25 T cell receptor beta chains from the same sample are listed, as sequenced in a study of OX40 agonist ivuxolimab in advanced cancers. Assay used: immunoSEQ multiplex PCR; TCRdb lists only in-frame clones, some missing. The data show 55,000 to 75,000 clones, about 82% seen once. The source was CD4+ or CD8+ T cells sorted from blood, collected in a trial of the OX40 agonist ivuxolimab. Source of these receptors: an adult with an advanced solid tumor such as melanoma, head and neck, liver or kidney cancer.

The chain is built from TRBV5-4 and TRBJ1-2; TRBD1 matches 7 bases. Trimming took 4 bases from V and 7 from J; bases not matched to a gene: 10. The length of the CDR3 is 14 residues. CDR1 and CDR2 from the germline V gene are SGHNT and YYREEE (reference sequence). The CDR3 nucleotides read TGTGCCAGCAGCCAACAGGGGTCGAGGGGTGGCTACACCTTC. Translated, it gives CASSQQGSRGGYTF. The full variable domain, its missing parts supplied by reference TRBV5-4 and TRBJ1-2, is ETGVTQSPTHLIKTRGQQVTLRCSSQSGHNTVSWYQQALGQGPQFIFQYYREEENGRGNFPPRFSGLQFPNYSSELNVNALELDDSALYLCASSQQGSRGGYTFGSGTRLTVV.

The rearrangement joins TRBV18 to TRBJ1-3; D perhaps matches TRBD1 (6 bases). The ends were cut back, 5 bases at V and 0 bases at J, with 14 bases in the middle. Germline CDR1 and CDR2: KGHSH and LQKENI. CDR3 length: 16 amino acids. In DNA form, the CDR3 reads TGTGCCAGCTCATGGAGGGGGTATCTCTCTGGAAACACCATATATTTT. It yields the protein CASSWRGYLSGNTIYF. The full variable domain, its missing parts supplied by reference TRBV18 and TRBJ1-3, is NAGVMQNPRHLVRRRGQEARLRCSPMKGHSHVYWYRQLPEEGLKFMVYLQKENIIDESGMPKERFSAEFPKEGPSILRIQQVVRGDSAAYFCASSWRGYLSGNTIYFGEGSWLTVV.

This chain links TRBV19 with TRBJ2-1, with 10 bases aligning to TRBD1. CDR1 is LNHDA and CDR2 is SQIVND in the germline V gene (reference sequence). V lost 5 bases to trimming and J lost 6 bases; unmatched junction nucleotides: 4. The CDR3 spans 14 residues. CDR3 in amino acids: CASSPGQGSNEQFF. CDR3 bases: TGTGCCAGTAGTCCGGGACAGGGGAGCAATGAGCAGTTCTTC.

The chain recombines TRBV29-1 with TRBJ1-1; maybe TRBD1 (5 bases). CDR3 size: 14 residues. The germline V gene encodes CDR1 SQVTM and CDR2 ANQGSEA. The ends were cut back, 4 bases at V and 6 bases at J, with 18 bases in the middle. CDR3 sequence reads: CSVGTYGEGAEAFF. DNA of the CDR3: TGCAGCGTTGGAACCTATGGAGAAGGGGCTGAAGCTTTCTTT.

This clone was picked up a small number of times. V usage is TRBV2 and J usage is TRBJ2-7; TRBD1 or TRBD2 may be the D gene (5 bases each). The CDR3 spans 16 residues. Deletions cut 7 bases from V and 4 bases from J, with 23 bases between. Germline CDR1 is SNHLY and CDR2 is FYNNEI. This chain's CDR3 is CASTGSPRWGLYEQYV. In DNA form, the CDR3 reads TGTGCCAGCACTGGCTCCCCGAGGTGGGGGTTATACGAGCAGTACGTC.

J is TRBJ2-2 and V is TRBV5-1; no clear D gene. The CDR3 is 17 amino acids. Germline V gene sequence: CDR1 SGHRS, CDR2 YFSETQ. Trimming removed 0 bases at V and 0 bases at J, with 12 bases between. The CDR3 nucleotides are TGCGCCAGCAGCTTGGCGCCGACACTTGCGAACACCGGGGAGCTGTTTTTT. Translating gives CASSLAPTLANTGELFF.

The J gene is TRBJ2-3, the V gene TRBV6-1; D uncertain. V lost 3 bases, J lost 0 bases, and 13 bases lay in between. The germline V gene has CDR1 MNHNS and CDR2 SASEGT. CDR3 length: 16 residues. In DNA form, the CDR3 reads TGTGCCAGCAGTGACCGGTTCGGACGGAGCACAGATACGCAGTATTTT. Amino acids: CASSDRFGRSTDTQYF.

This sequence joins TRBV6-6 and TRBJ2-5; D remains unclear. The ends were cut back, 4 bases at V and 5 bases at J, with 5 bases in the middle. CDR1 and CDR2 (germline): MNHNY, SVGAGI (reference sequence). The CDR3 totals 11 residues. DNA of the CDR3: TGTGCCAGCAGTTCCTGGGAGACCCAGTACTTC. As protein: CASSSWETQYF.

The chain recombines TRBV28 with TRBJ2-7; 8 positions match TRBD1. The CDR3 runs 15 residues. From germline, CDR1 is MDHEN and CDR2 SYDVKM. Germline trimming cut 4 bases from V and 4 bases from J; bases unmatched to any gene: 9. CDR3 nucleotide sequence: TGTGCCAGCAGTTCTGACAGGGGACTCCTTTACGAGCAGTACTTC. Amino acids: CASSSDRGLLYEQYF. Based on the CDR3 plus reference TRBV28 and TRBJ2-7, the full variable domain is DVKVTQSSRYLVKRTGEKVFLECVQDMDHENMFWYRQDPGLGLRLIYFSYDVKMKEKGDIPEGYSVSREKKERFSLILESASTNQTSMYLCASSSDRGLLYEQYFGPGTRLTVT.

The V and J genes are TRBV27 and TRBJ2-5, with 10 bases identical to TRBD1. The V and J ends lost 4 bases and 2 bases, in that order; junction bases with no gene match: 7. In germline, CDR1 is MNHEY, CDR2 SMNVEV (reference sequence). CDR3 length: 16 residues. The CDR3 is CASSSPTGGGQETQYF. The CDR3 coding sequence is TGTGCCAGCAGTTCCCCGACAGGGGGCGGTCAAGAGACCCAGTACTTC.

The chain recombines TRBV10-1 with TRBJ2-3; TRBD2 matches 11 bases. Trimming took 2 bases from V and 7 from J; bases not matched to a gene: 8. This CDR3 contains 16 residues. CDR1 is WNHNN, CDR2 SYGVQD, per germline (reference sequence). The CDR3, as DNA: TGCGCCAGCAGTGAGGGGACTAGCGGAGCCGGAAATACGCAGTATTTT. It translates to CASSEGTSGAGNTQYF.

V and J are TRBV9 and TRBJ1-1, with a possible D match to TRBD1 (6 bases). The CDR3 consists of 16 residues. Deletions cut 4 bases from V and 1 base from J, with 17 bases between. Germline V gene lookup returns CDR1 SGDLS and CDR2 YYNGEE. CDR3 bases: TGTGCCAGCAGCCGCGAACCGGGACACCCGAACACTGAAGCTTTCTTT. This sequence encodes CASSREPGHPNTEAFF.

The chain carries TRBV10-3 and TRBJ1-1; D is undetermined. CDR1 is ENHRY, CDR2 SYGVKD, per germline. V was cut by 0 bases and J by 12 bases, with 11 bases left in between. The length of the CDR3 is 12 residues. CDR3 amino acids: CAISESQTTTFF. CDR3 sequence (DNA): TGTGCCATCAGTGAGTCGCAGACTACTACTTTCTTT.

The count of this clone is one. The V gene is TRBV5-6, the J gene TRBJ1-2, with 8 bases lining up with TRBD1. The V segment lost 5 bases and the J segment 4 bases; nucleotides outside the gene matches: 4. This CDR3 region has 13 residues. CDR1 is SGHDT and CDR2 is YYEEEE in the germline V gene. CDR3 sequence: CASRWTGSYGYTF. CDR3 DNA: TGTGCCAGCAGATGGACAGGGTCCTATGGCTACACCTTC.

As regards this clone: Other DNA sequences in the sample encode the same CDR3. This chain uses TRBV27 with TRBJ1-6, with TRBD1 as a possible D gene (5 bases). This CDR3 has 18 amino acids. V lost 3 bases, J lost 3 bases, and 18 bases lay in between. Per the germline V gene, CDR1 is MNHEY and CDR2 is SMNVEV (reference sequence). The CDR3 is CASSFSQGRANYNSPLHF. In DNA form, the CDR3 reads TGTGCCAGCAGTTTTTCGCAGGGCAGGGCGAACTATAATTCACCCCTCCACTTT.

The V and J genes are TRBV5-1 and TRBJ2-2, with D hard to call. The CDR3 contains 14 residues. Germline V lookup: CDR1 SGHRS, CDR2 YFSETQ. Trimming took off 4 bases at V and 7 bases at J, with 14 bases between the two ends. CDR3 nucleotides: TGCGCCAGCAGCCTCCAAGGCGGTCTCGGGGAGCTGTTTTTT. Protein sequence: CASSLQGGLGELFF.

This chain joins TRBV5-6 and TRBJ2-2, with D unresolved. CDR3 length: 14 residues. CDR1 and CDR2 from the germline V gene are SGHDT and YYEEEE. V dropped 2 bases and J dropped 4 bases, with 9 bases sitting between them. The CDR3 is CASSLLRTTGELFF. CDR3 bases: TGTGCCAGCAGCTTACTTAGGACCACCGGGGAGCTGTTTTTT. Full variable domain (remainder filled in from reference TRBV5-6 and TRBJ2-2): DAGVTQSPTHLIKTRGQQVTLRCSPKSGHDTVSWYQQALGQGPQFIFQYYEEEERQRGNFPDRFSGHQFPNYSSELNVNALLLGDSALYLCASSLLRTTGELFFGEGSRLTVL.

V gene TRBV4-2 combines with J gene TRBJ2-7; D is ambiguous. V lost 4 bases, J lost 0 bases, and 10 bases lay in between. The CDR3 has 14 amino acids. The germline gives CDR1 LGHNA, CDR2 YNFKEQ. The CDR3 coding sequence is TGTGCCAGCAGCCGGCGGTTCTCCTCCTACGAGCAGTACTTC. Translating gives CASSRRFSSYEQYF.

The chain couples TRBV7-9 to TRBJ1-1; possible D gene TRBD1, 6 bases. The CDR3 has 13 amino acids. The V and J ends lost 7 bases and 0 bases respectively, with 9 bases between them. Germline CDR1 is SEHNR and CDR2 is FQNEAQ (reference sequence). CDR3 region: CASIQGLNTEAFF. For the CDR3, the DNA is TGTGCCAGCATACAGGGCCTGAACACTGAAGCTTTCTTT.

The chain carries TRBV9 and TRBJ2-3; possibly TRBD1 or TRBD2 for D (6 bases each). There are 13 residues in the CDR3. Germline V gives CDR1 SGDLS, CDR2 YYNGEE. The V gene lost 5 bases and the J gene lost 2 bases, with 9 bases spanning the gap. The CDR3 region has the DNA TGTGCCAGCAGTCGGGGGCTCACAGATACGCAGTATTTT. Translated, it gives CASSRGLTDTQYF. Looking up the rest from reference TRBV9 and TRBJ2-3 gives the full variable domain: DSGVTQTPKHLITATGQRVTLRCSPRSGDLSVYWYQQSLDQGLQFLIQYYNGEERAKGNILERFSAQQFPDLHSELNLSSLELGDSALYFCASSRGLTDTQYFGPGTRLTVL.

This clone has a single count. The chain carries TRBV2 and TRBJ2-2; 8 bases are shared with TRBD1. J gave up 6 bases and V 5 bases, and 5 bases lay outside the gene matches. Looked up from germline, CDR1 is SNHLY and CDR2 is FYNNEI. CDR3 length: 14 residues. CDR3 sequence: CASSRTGTSGELFF. The CDR3 nucleotides read TGTGCCAGCAGTCGGACAGGGACGTCCGGGGAGCTGTTTTTT.

The chain links TRBV10-3 to TRBJ1-2, with TRBD1 matching 8 bases. This CDR3 contains 13 residues. Germline V gives CDR1 ENHRY, CDR2 SYGVKD. J gave up 6 bases and V 7 bases, and 7 bases lay outside the gene matches. CDR3 coding DNA: TGTGCCATCAATTCACAGGGGGAAGATGGCTACACCTTC. As protein: CAINSQGEDGYTF.

J is TRBJ1-3 and V is TRBV6-6; the match to TRBD1 covers 10 bases. Germline CDR1 reads MNHNY; CDR2 reads SVGAGI (reference sequence). The CDR3 length is 16 residues. Trimming at V came to 2 bases and at J to 3 bases, leaving 4 bases not matched to a gene. CDR3 in amino acids: CASSYGTGAFGNTIYF. CDR3 coding DNA: TGTGCCAGCAGTTACGGGACAGGGGCGTTTGGAAACACCATATATTTT.

The chain couples TRBV30 to TRBJ2-1; possible D gene TRBD2, 6 bases. Germline V CDR1 and CDR2: GTSNPN, SVGIG (reference sequence). The V gene lost 1 base and the J gene lost 5 bases, with 15 bases spanning the gap. The CDR3 length is 15 residues. CDR3 bases: TGTGCCTGGAGTGGGGACTGGCGGGCGAACAATGAGCAGTTCTTC. It translates to CAWSGDWRANNEQFF.

The chain uses TRBV6-5 and TRBJ2-3; possible D gene TRBD1, 6 bases. V shed 8 bases and J shed 1 base, with 19 bases lying between them. Germline V gives CDR1 MNHEY, CDR2 SVGAGI. CDR3 length equals 16 residues. The CDR3 bases are TGTGCCAGCCGTTCACAGGGTAACAGGGGCACAGATACGCAGTATTTT. Translating it yields CASRSQGNRGTDTQYF.